This is a list of T cell receptor beta chains from one sample in a study of control samples from healthy donors and cancer patients. Clones were sequenced by immunoSEQ multiplex PCR, and TCRdb holds only the in-frame ones, with some missing. The repertoire holds over 110,000 clones, with around nine tenths as singletons. Sequencing input: blood. These receptors all stem from a woman aged 30 to 39 in good health. Both conserved end residues are part of each CDR3. Fields, in order: J gene, V gene, D gene, clone size, CDR3 DNA, CDR3 protein. The D gene is left open where the match is weak. Where a row states a size, it is once, few, many or the class of an expanded clone; other rows omit it.

J: TRBJ1-2; V: TRBV3-1/TRBV3-2; D: TRBD1; size: NA; DNA: TGTGCCAGCAGCCCAAGACAGGGACGCTACACCTTC; CDR3: CASSPRQGRYTF
J: TRBJ1-1; V: TRBV18; D: NA; size: once; DNA: TGTGCCAGCTCACCACCAAAGGGCGGGACTGAAGCTTTCTTT; CDR3: CASSPPKGGTEAFF
J: TRBJ2-5; V: TRBV4-2; D: TRBD2; size: once; DNA: TGTGCCAGCAGCCAAGAGGGGACTAGCGGGAGAATAGAGACCCAGTACTTC; CDR3: CASSQEGTSGRIETQYF
J: TRBJ1-6; V: TRBV3-1/TRBV3-2; D: NA; size: NA; DNA: TGTGCCAGCAACCAGGGGAATAGGGGATCACCCCTCCACTTT; CDR3: CASNQGNRGSPLHF
J: TRBJ2-7; V: TRBV7-9; D: TRBD1; size: NA; DNA: TGTGCCAGCAGCACCGGGACAGGTGTCTACGAGCAGTACTTC; CDR3: CASSTGTGVYEQYF
J: TRBJ2-5; V: TRBV29-1; D: NA; size: NA; DNA: TGCAGCGCCCGAGTCGGTGGGGAGACCCAGTACTTC; CDR3: CSARVGGETQYF
J: TRBJ1-2; V: TRBV20-1; D: NA; size: NA; DNA: TGCAGTGCCATGATTGGGGATGGCTACACCTTC; CDR3: CSAMIGDGYTF
J: TRBJ2-1; V: TRBV7-3; D: NA; size: NA; DNA: TGTGCCAGCAGCTTAAATCTGTCTCCGGACCCGCAGTTCTTC; CDR3: CASSLNLSPDPQFF
J: TRBJ1-2; V: TRBV5-1; D: TRBD1; size: NA; DNA: TGCGCCAGCAGCTTGACCCCAGGGGGCGAGTATGGCTACACCTTC; CDR3: CASSLTPGGEYGYTF
J: TRBJ2-7; V: TRBV7-2; D: NA; size: NA; DNA: TGTGCCAGCAGCACCGTGGTCGAGCGGTCCTACGAGCAGTACTTC; CDR3: CASSTVVERSYEQYF
J: TRBJ1-2; V: TRBV6-5; D: TRBD1; size: NA; DNA: TGTGCCAGCAGTTACTTCAGGGGGAACTATGGCTACACCTTC; CDR3: CASSYFRGNYGYTF
J: TRBJ1-1; V: TRBV7-8; D: TRBD1; size: NA; DNA: TGTGCCAGCGGTAGGGGGCCGAACACTGAAGCTTTCTTT; CDR3: CASGRGPNTEAFF
J: TRBJ1-4; V: TRBV28; D: NA; size: NA; DNA: TGTGCCAGCAGTTTACCAGGGGCAACTAATGAAAAACTGTTTTTT; CDR3: CASSLPGATNEKLFF
J: TRBJ2-7; V: TRBV29-1; D: NA; size: NA; DNA: TGCAGCGTTTTAAGAGGGGGCGAGCAGTACTTC; CDR3: CSVLRGGEQYF
J: TRBJ1-3; V: TRBV5-1; D: TRBD1; size: NA; DNA: TGCGCCAGCAGCTTGGCTAGGACAGGGCGAGGAAACACCATATATTTT; CDR3: CASSLARTGRGNTIYF
J: TRBJ1-6; V: TRBV30; D: NA; size: NA; DNA: TGTGCCTGGAGTTCGGGACAAAAGGATTCACCCCTCCACTTT; CDR3: CAWSSGQKDSPLHF
J: TRBJ1-5; V: TRBV11-2; D: TRBD1; size: NA; DNA: TGTGCCAGCAGCTTAGGGACAGGGCATTTTCAGCCCCAGCATTTT; CDR3: CASSLGTGHFQPQHF
J: TRBJ2-7; V: TRBV5-4; D: TRBD2; size: NA; DNA: TGTGCCAGCAGCTTGGGCCCTAGCGGGGAGTACGAGCAGTACTTC; CDR3: CASSLGPSGEYEQYF
J: TRBJ1-2; V: TRBV4-1; D: NA; size: NA; DNA: TGCGCCAGCAGCCAAGAAAAGGCGGACGGTCCTATTACTAACTATGGCTACACCTTC; CDR3: CASSQEKADGPITNYGYTF
J: TRBJ2-7; V: TRBV6-6; D: NA; size: NA; DNA: TGTGCCAGCAGTTACTCCGGGACGGACTACGAGCAGTACTTC; CDR3: CASSYSGTDYEQYF
J: TRBJ2-1; V: TRBV5-1; D: TRBD1; size: NA; DNA: TGCGCCAGCAGCTACTCGGCAGGGGGCGATGAGCAGTTCTTC; CDR3: CASSYSAGGDEQFF
J: TRBJ1-1; V: TRBV6-5; D: NA; size: NA; DNA: TGTGCCAGCAGTACGAGAGAAGGGAACACTGAAGCTTTCTTT; CDR3: CASSTREGNTEAFF
J: TRBJ2-5; V: TRBV7-9; D: TRBD1; size: NA; DNA: TGTGCCAGCAGCACCACCGGGGACAGGGGCCCCCAGACCCAGTACTTC; CDR3: CASSTTGDRGPQTQYF
J: TRBJ2-7; V: TRBV29-1; D: NA; size: NA; DNA: TGCAGCGTTGAAGTTCGAGGGTGGTGGTACTTC; CDR3: CSVEVRGWWYF
J: TRBJ2-2; V: TRBV18; D: TRBD2; size: once; DNA: TGTGCCAGCTCACCTCTAGCGGGAGCCACCGGGGAGCTGTTTTTT; CDR3: CASSPLAGATGELFF
J: TRBJ2-1; V: TRBV6-6; D: NA; size: NA; DNA: TGTGCCAGCAGACGGTACAATGAGCAGTTCTTC; CDR3: CASRRYNEQFF
J: TRBJ2-1; V: TRBV27; D: NA; size: NA; DNA: TGTGCCAGCAGTGAACTAGCCCCCTACTACAATGAGCAGTTCTTC; CDR3: CASSELAPYYNEQFF
J: TRBJ1-2; V: TRBV6-1; D: NA; size: NA; DNA: TGTGCCAGCAGTGAAAGTATAGGGGAAGACGGCTATGGCTACACCTTC; CDR3: CASSESIGEDGYGYTF
J: TRBJ2-4; V: TRBV12-5; D: TRBD2; size: NA; DNA: TGTGCTAGTGGTTTGGTCCCCCCTGCGGGAGTGGCCAAAAACATTCAGTACTTC; CDR3: CASGLVPPAGVAKNIQYF
J: TRBJ2-7; V: TRBV29-1; D: TRBD1; size: NA; DNA: TGCAGCGTGATGACAGGGGCCAGGTACGAGCAGTACTTC; CDR3: CSVMTGARYEQYF
J: TRBJ2-4; V: TRBV30; D: NA; size: NA; DNA: TGTGCCTGGAGTGTACTAGGCAGGGAAGGAGACATTCAGTACTTC; CDR3: CAWSVLGREGDIQYF
J: TRBJ2-3; V: TRBV10-1; D: TRBD2; size: NA; DNA: TGCGCCAGCAGCGCTCGACTAGCGGGAACAAGCACAGATACGCAGTATTTT; CDR3: CASSARLAGTSTDTQYF
J: TRBJ2-1; V: TRBV13; D: TRBD1; size: few; DNA: TGTGCCAGCAGCCTCGACCGGGACAGGGGGCGCTTCGGGGAGCAGTTCTTC; CDR3: CASSLDRDRGRFGEQFF
J: TRBJ2-1; V: TRBV14; D: TRBD2; size: NA; DNA: TGTGCCAGCAGCCAAGATCTGGTACTAGCGGGACTTACTCCGTTCTTC; CDR3: CASSQDLVLAGLTPFF
J: TRBJ2-1; V: TRBV9; D: NA; size: NA; DNA: TGTGCCAGCAGCGCGGAGACTAGAATAGTGGATGAGCAGTTCTTC; CDR3: CASSAETRIVDEQFF
J: TRBJ2-2; V: TRBV18; D: TRBD2; size: NA; DNA: TGTGCCAGCTCACCAAAAGGAGGACTAGCGGGGCGGGAGCTGTTTTTT; CDR3: CASSPKGGLAGRELFF
J: TRBJ1-2; V: TRBV3-1/TRBV3-2; D: TRBD1; size: NA; DNA: TGTGCCAGCAGCTTTCCCGGAGACAGGGAGGGCGGCTACACCTTC; CDR3: CASSFPGDREGGYTF
J: TRBJ1-4; V: TRBV30; D: NA; size: NA; DNA: TGTGCCGGTTCTCCTGGACAGACGACTAATGAAAAACTGTTTTTT; CDR3: CAGSPGQTTNEKLFF
J: TRBJ1-2; V: TRBV4-2; D: TRBD1; size: NA; DNA: TGTGCCAGCAGCCAAGGGGTCCTTGGGCAGGGGGCTAACTATGGCTACACCTTC; CDR3: CASSQGVLGQGANYGYTF
J: TRBJ2-5; V: TRBV5-1; D: NA; size: NA; DNA: TGCGCCAGCAGCGCTGGGACGGGACAAGAGACCCAGTACTTC; CDR3: CASSAGTGQETQYF
J: TRBJ1-6; V: TRBV15; D: NA; size: NA; DNA: TGTGCCACCAGCAGAGATCTGGGGGTTTCATCACCCCTCCACTTT; CDR3: CATSRDLGVSSPLHF
J: TRBJ2-5; V: TRBV27; D: NA; size: NA; DNA: TGTGCCAGCAGTTTCAACGTTGATCAAGAGACCCAGTACTTC; CDR3: CASSFNVDQETQYF
J: TRBJ2-1; V: TRBV25-1; D: NA; size: NA; DNA: TGTGCCAGCACCCGGGACCAGAGCTCCTACAATGAGCAGTTCTTC; CDR3: CASTRDQSSYNEQFF
J: TRBJ1-3; V: TRBV7-9; D: NA; size: NA; DNA: TGTGCCAGCTCAAGGCCCTCTGGAAACACCATATATTTT; CDR3: CASSRPSGNTIYF
J: TRBJ1-2; V: TRBV19; D: NA; size: once; DNA: TGTGCCAGTAGGACACAGGGAACTAACTATGGCTACACCTTC; CDR3: CASRTQGTNYGYTF
J: TRBJ1-1; V: TRBV5-1; D: NA; size: NA; DNA: TGCGCCAGCAGCTTGGTGTTGGGGAACACTGAAGCTTTCTTT; CDR3: CASSLVLGNTEAFF
J: TRBJ2-3; V: TRBV21-1; D: NA; size: once; DNA: TGTGCCAGCAGCTACCGAACGCCTAGCGTCAGAGCTTCAGATACGCAGTATTTT; CDR3: CASSYRTPSVRASDTQYF
J: TRBJ2-3; V: TRBV15; D: TRBD2; size: NA; DNA: TGTGCCACCAGCGGAAGGACTAGCGGGACTACAGATACGCAGTATTTT; CDR3: CATSGRTSGTTDTQYF
J: TRBJ1-3; V: TRBV7-2; D: NA; size: NA; DNA: TGTGCCAGCAGCCCTACGCGGGGGGCTGGAAACACCATATATTTT; CDR3: CASSPTRGAGNTIYF
J: TRBJ1-5; V: TRBV7-8; D: TRBD1; size: NA; DNA: TGTGCCAGCAGCCCGGGACAGGGGTTCAATCAGCCCCAGCATTTT; CDR3: CASSPGQGFNQPQHF